This note documents a single T cell receptor (beta chain) sequence. As yet, its antigen is unknown. The data belong to a study of vaccination and CD4 T cells after COVID-19. As to treatment: approximately 9-day PBMC culture with coronavirus spike peptide pools or control peptides (ViraFEST assay). Cultured CD4+ T cells had their DNA profiled by the Oncomine TCR Beta short-read assay. TCRdb independently ran MiXCR on the PCR reads; one entry per CDR3 protein. The sample lists roughly 3,800 distinct CDR3 sequences; 16% were seen once. The clonotype originates from a human donor who had recovered from COVID-19. Sequencing input: CD4+ T cells from blood, cultured in vitro.

This CDR3 is CASSHGTAQETQYF. The CDR3 region has the DNA TGTGCCAGCAGCCACGGGACGGCCCAAGAGACCCAGTACTTC. The rearrangement joins TRBV5-4 to TRBJ2-5; D tentatively fits TRBD1 or TRBD2 (5 bases each). V was trimmed by 4 bases and J by 1 base, leaving 11 bases between them. There are 14 residues in the CDR3. CDR1 and CDR2 from the germline V gene are SGHNT and YYREEE (reference sequence).